This T cell receptor (beta chain) was captured by sequencing in a study of regulatory T cells in long-lasting Graves disease. Noted time point: newly diagnosed GD, antithyroid drugs for less than 3 months. PBMC RNA served as the TCR library source. The diagnosis of Graves' disease used American Thyroid Association guidelines. CDR3-region Arm-PCR and iRepertoire HTBI primers produced the TCR beta libraries. In TCRdb, the multiplex PCR reads were re-called with MiXCR into one record per CDR3 protein. The table shows just over 600,000 distinct CDR3 sequences, with 15% to 20% occurring only once. Trimming removed 4 bases from V and 2 bases from J, with 8 bases in between. CDR1 and CDR2 (germline): MNHEY, SVGEGT. This CDR3 spans 13 amino acids. In its sample, this clonotype was seen many times. The same data also went into a second study, on T cells in Graves' hyperthyroidism and ophthalmopathy. That paper notes: Graves' hyperthyroidism was deemed stable given no ophthalmopathy progression within 18 months. First-round RT-PCR of the TCR CDR3 relied on the HTBI primer set.

The J gene is TRBJ1-1, the V gene TRBV6-2 or TRBV6-3; no definite D call. This clonotype originated in a woman under 40 with Graves disease. This specimen was peripheral blood mononuclear cells (PBMCs), taken at new diagnosis, from a patient treated with antithyroid drugs. CDR3 DNA: TGTGCCAGCAGTTCTTCTTATAACACTGAAGCTTTCTTT. Translating it yields CASSSSYNTEAFF.